This T cell receptor beta chain derives from a study of OX40 agonist ivuxolimab in advanced cancers. Study context: Cohort: about 82% men, mean age approximately 64, aged roughly 23 to 79. Regarding the study as a whole: Expanded clones tended on average to be more numerous among CD8+ T cells than CD4+. Both CD4+ and CD8+ T cell populations in blood had undergone clonal expansion by week 6 at 0.1 to 3.0 mg/kg. The expanded peripheral T cells' antigen specificity was not determined.

Data came from immunoSEQ multiplex PCR; TCRdb stores just in-frame clones and leaves some out. The top ten hold less than 30% of the sample, which has fewer than 30,000 clones, around 81% seen once. CDR3 length equals 16 residues. Regarding this clone: What it binds is unknown.

The rearrangement links TRBV21-1 to TRBJ1-1. TRBV21-1 is annotated as a pseudogene. The source of this sequence is an adult with an advanced solid tumor such as melanoma, head and neck, liver or kidney cancer. The sequences come from CD4+ or CD8+ T cells sorted from blood, collected in a trial of the OX40 agonist ivuxolimab. CDR3 residues: CASRRGPERENTEAFF. DNA of the CDR3: TGTGCCAGCCGGAGGGGCCCGGAAAGGGAGAACACTGAAGCTTTCTTT.